Below are 17 T cell receptor beta chains sequenced from a single sample in a study of CXCR3-negative and CXCR3-positive naive CD8 T cells. The study's findings and limits: TRB CDR3s of CXCR3-positive naive cells were more hydrophobic than those of CXCR3-negative naive cells.

UMI-labeled TRB cDNA libraries were prepared by 5' RACE. For each CDR3 protein, TCRdb gives one entry from its re-call of the 5' RACE reads, without DNA. This repertoire includes some 130,000 distinct CDR3 sequences. For these receptors, no antigen is known. The sequenced sample was naive CXCR3+ CD8+ T cells from blood. Subset meaning: CD45RO-CCR7+CD27+CD95- naive CD8+ T cells expressing CXCR3 (TNR3+). All receptors derive from a human donor in good health. Some clones in this sample may be carry-over from other donors' samples.

J is TRBJ2-5 and V is TRBV28; TCRdb indicates TRBD1, and absent DNA this call remains unverified. The CDR3 is 13 amino acids. Per the germline V gene, CDR1 is MDHEN and CDR2 is SYDVKM. CDR3 in amino acids: CASTNTGSETQYF.

V gene TRBV6-1 combines with J gene TRBJ2-3; checking the TCRdb D call of TRBD1 is not possible without DNA. The CDR3 covers 16 residues. Germline CDR1 reads MNHNS; CDR2 reads SASEGT. This CDR3 is CASSDGYGGTTDTQYF.

The chain links TRBV11-1 to TRBJ2-1; absent DNA, TCRdb's TRBD1 call cannot be checked. The germline gives CDR1 SGHAT, CDR2 FQDESV (reference sequence). The CDR3 extends over 14 amino acids. CDR3 protein: CASSPWTGENEQFF.

The chain carries TRBV28 and TRBJ2-7; the TRBD1 assignment by TCRdb is unverifiable without DNA. The CDR3 sequence is 14 residues long. CDR1 is MDHEN, CDR2 SYDVKM, per germline. The CDR3 protein is CASSLGDGTYEQYF.

V and J are TRBV7-6 and TRBJ2-2. Germline V CDR1 and CDR2: SGHVS, FNYEAQ. The CDR3 loop spans 16 amino acids. The CDR3 protein is CASSSPFSGDTGELFF. Together with reference TRBV7-6 and TRBJ2-2, the CDR3 gives the full variable domain: GAGVSQSPRYKVTKRGQDVALRCDPISGHVSLYWYRQALGQGPEFLTYFNYEAQQDKSGLPNDRFSAERPEGSISTLTIQRTEQRDSAMYRCASSSPFSGDTGELFFGEGSRLTVL.

The chain recombines TRBV7-7 with TRBJ2-5; TCRdb selects TRBD1, and the lack of DNA leaves this call unchecked. Germline values: CDR1 SSHAT, CDR2 FNYEAQ (reference sequence). CDR3 length: 15 residues. The CDR3 region is CASSHSDTGEETQYF.

This rearrangement joins TRBV14 to TRBJ2-7. The CDR3 length is 14 residues. Looked up from germline, CDR1 is SGHDN and CDR2 is FVKESK. This chain's CDR3 is CASSQAITSYEQYF.

The chain is built from TRBV12-3 or TRBV12-4 and TRBJ1-1; TCRdb returns TRBD1, unconfirmable since there is no DNA. This CDR3 has 15 amino acids. The CDR3 protein is CASRSLYRAPTEAFF.

The rearrangement uses TRBV4-1 and TRBJ2-2; lacking DNA, the TRBD1 call made by TCRdb goes unchecked. The CDR3 is 17 amino acids. Germline V CDR1 and CDR2: MGHRA, YSYEKL. The CDR3 reads CASSHVSSGGNTGELFF.

The V gene is TRBV14, the J gene TRBJ2-7. Germline V gene lookup returns CDR1 SGHDN and CDR2 FVKESK. The CDR3 totals 13 residues. The CDR3 region is CASSQASSYEQYF.

The V and J genes are TRBV12-3 or TRBV12-4 and TRBJ2-4; TCRdb indicates TRBD2, and absent DNA this call remains unverified. The CDR3 has 14 amino acids. The CDR3 is CASTDAGGPGIQYF.

The chain joins TRBV7-3 to TRBJ2-5; TCRdb picks TRBD2, but there is no DNA to check that call. Germline V gene data show CDR1 as SGHTA and CDR2 as FQGTGA. This CDR3 spans 15 amino acids. This CDR3 is CASSLTGGREETQYF.

The V gene is TRBV9, the J gene TRBJ2-3; TCRdb proposes TRBD2, but this gene call is untestable without DNA. The CDR3 is 17 amino acids. Per the germline V gene, CDR1 is SGDLS and CDR2 is YYNGEE. This chain's CDR3 is CASSDPGLAESTDTQYF.

The chain joins TRBV15 to TRBJ1-2; TCRdb gives TRBD1 as the D gene, but with no DNA this cannot be confirmed. The CDR3 extends over 15 amino acids. Germline V gene lookup returns CDR1 LNHNV and CDR2 YYDKDF (reference sequence). This chain's CDR3 is CATSRVMTGRYGYTF.

V usage is TRBV11-2 and J usage is TRBJ1-6; checking the TCRdb D call of TRBD1 is not possible without DNA. Germline lookup yields CDR1 SGHAT and CDR2 FQNNGV. The CDR3 runs 14 residues. CDR3: CASSPTGLNSPLHF.

The chain links TRBV13 to TRBJ1-1; the D gene TCRdb calls, TRBD1, cannot be checked with no DNA. The germline V gene encodes CDR1 PRHDT and CDR2 FYEKMQ (reference sequence). The CDR3 consists of 14 residues. The CDR3 protein is CASSTGRGVTEAFF.

This chain joins TRBV19 and TRBJ2-1; as DNA is missing, the TRBD1 call by TCRdb cannot be tested. Per germline, CDR1 LNHDA and CDR2 SQIVND (reference sequence). The length of the CDR3 is 15 residues. The chain's CDR3 is CASSTGTGAFDEQFF.